The present TCR beta chain was sequenced within a study of cytomegalovirus exposure and HLA in healthy donors. Turning to the study itself: As released early, the data held some 80 million unique TCRs from HLA-typed donors. Study findings and constraints: A later analysis associated 16,951 TCR beta sequences with HLA alleles at a 0.05 false discovery rate.

This CDR3 region has 15 residues. J gave up 10 bases and V 7 bases, and 11 bases lay outside the gene matches. Germline CDR1 MNHNS, CDR2 SASEGT. On this clone: No antigen is known for it.

In the PCR, 60 Vbeta and 13 Jbeta primers were used. Only in-frame clones appear in the TCRdb table, and some are missing; sequencing was by immunoSEQ multiplex PCR. Found here are about 150,000 clones, roughly 76% of them singletons; the top ten hold about 2.5%. The chain couples TRBV6-1 to TRBJ1-6; the match to TRBD1 covers 9 bases. The TCR was taken from a male donor in good health and CMV-seronegative. The material sequenced was PBMCs. The CDR3 DNA follows: TGTGCCAGCACCCCAGACAGGGGGTATGACTCACCCCTCCACTTT. It codes for CASTPDRGYDSPLHF.